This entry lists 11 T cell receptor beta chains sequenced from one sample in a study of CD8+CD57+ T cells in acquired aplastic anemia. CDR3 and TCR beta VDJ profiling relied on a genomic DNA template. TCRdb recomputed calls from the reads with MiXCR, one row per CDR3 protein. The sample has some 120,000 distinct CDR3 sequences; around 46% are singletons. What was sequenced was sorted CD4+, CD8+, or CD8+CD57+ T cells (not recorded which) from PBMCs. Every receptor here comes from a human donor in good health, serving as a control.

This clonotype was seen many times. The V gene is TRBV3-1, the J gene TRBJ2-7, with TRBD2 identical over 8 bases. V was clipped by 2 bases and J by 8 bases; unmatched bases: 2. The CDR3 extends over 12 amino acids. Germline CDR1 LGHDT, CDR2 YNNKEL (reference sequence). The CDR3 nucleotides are TGTGCCAGCAGCCAAAGCGGGGGTCAGCAGTACTTC. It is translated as CASSQSGGQQYF.

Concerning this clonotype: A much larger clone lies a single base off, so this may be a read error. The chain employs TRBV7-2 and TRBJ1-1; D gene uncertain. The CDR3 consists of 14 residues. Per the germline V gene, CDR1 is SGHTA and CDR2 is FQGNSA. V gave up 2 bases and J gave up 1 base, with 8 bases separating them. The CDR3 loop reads CASSLSAENTEAFF. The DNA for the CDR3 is TGTGCCAGCAGCTTATCCGCAGAGAACACTGAAGCTTTCTTT.

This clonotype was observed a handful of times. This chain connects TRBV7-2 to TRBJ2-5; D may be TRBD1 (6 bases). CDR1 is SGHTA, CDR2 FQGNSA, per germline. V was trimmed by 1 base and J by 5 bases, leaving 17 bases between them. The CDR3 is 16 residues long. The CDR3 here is CASSLVGVGARETQYF. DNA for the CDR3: TGTGCCAGCAGCTTAGTTGGGGTGGGGGCCCGGGAGACCCAGTACTTC.

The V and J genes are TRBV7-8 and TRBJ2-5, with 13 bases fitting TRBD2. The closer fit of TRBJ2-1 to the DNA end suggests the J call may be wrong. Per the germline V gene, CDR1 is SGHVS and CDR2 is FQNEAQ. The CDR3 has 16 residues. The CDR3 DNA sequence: TGTGCCAGCAGCTCTGGGACTAGCGGGATGCTCGATGAGCAGTTCTTC. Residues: CASSSGTSGMLDEQFF.

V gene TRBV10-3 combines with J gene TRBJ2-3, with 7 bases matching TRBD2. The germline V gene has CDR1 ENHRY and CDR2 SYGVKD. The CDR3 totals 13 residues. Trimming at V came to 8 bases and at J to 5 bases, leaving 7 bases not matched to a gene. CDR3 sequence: CAIRAGEVDTQYF. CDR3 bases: TGTGCCATCCGGGCGGGAGAGGTAGATACGCAGTATTTT.

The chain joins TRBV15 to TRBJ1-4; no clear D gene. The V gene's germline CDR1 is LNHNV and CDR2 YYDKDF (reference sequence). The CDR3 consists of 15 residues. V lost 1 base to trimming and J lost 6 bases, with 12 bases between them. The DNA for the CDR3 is TGTGCCACCAGCAGAGGGGTAGGGTCTGATGAAAAACTGTTTTTT. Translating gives CATSRGVGSDEKLFF.

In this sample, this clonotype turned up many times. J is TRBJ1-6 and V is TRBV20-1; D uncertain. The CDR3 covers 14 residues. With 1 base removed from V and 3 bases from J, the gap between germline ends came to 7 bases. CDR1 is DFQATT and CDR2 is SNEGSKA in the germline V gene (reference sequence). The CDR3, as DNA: TGCAGTGCTAGAGGGCAGTTCTATAATTCACCCCTCCACTTT. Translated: CSARGQFYNSPLHF.

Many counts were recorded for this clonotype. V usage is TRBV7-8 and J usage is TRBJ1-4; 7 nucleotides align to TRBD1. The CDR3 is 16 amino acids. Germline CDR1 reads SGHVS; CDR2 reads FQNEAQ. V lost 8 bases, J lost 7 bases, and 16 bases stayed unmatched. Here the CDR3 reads CASAGTDPPRGEKLFF. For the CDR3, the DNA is TGTGCCAGCGCCGGGACAGATCCTCCGAGAGGTGAAAAACTGTTTTTT.

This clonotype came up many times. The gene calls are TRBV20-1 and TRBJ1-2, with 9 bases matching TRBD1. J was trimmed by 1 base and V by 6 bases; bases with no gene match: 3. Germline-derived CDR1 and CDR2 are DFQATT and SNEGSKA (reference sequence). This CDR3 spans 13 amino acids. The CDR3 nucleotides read TGCAGTGCACCGGACAGGGGTAACTATGGCTACACCTTC. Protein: CSAPDRGNYGYTF.

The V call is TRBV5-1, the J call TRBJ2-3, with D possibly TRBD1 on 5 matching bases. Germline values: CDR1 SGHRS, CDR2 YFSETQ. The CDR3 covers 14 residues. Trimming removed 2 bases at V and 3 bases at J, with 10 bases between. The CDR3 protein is CASSFGRATDTQYF. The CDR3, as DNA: TGCGCCAGCAGCTTTGGCAGGGCAACAGATACGCAGTATTTT.

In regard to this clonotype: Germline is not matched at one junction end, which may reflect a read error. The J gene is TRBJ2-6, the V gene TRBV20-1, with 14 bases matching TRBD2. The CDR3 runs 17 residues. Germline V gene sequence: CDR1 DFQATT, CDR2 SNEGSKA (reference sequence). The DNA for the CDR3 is TGCAGTGCTGGGCGGACTAGCGGGGGGTCAGGGGTCAACGTCCTGACTTTC. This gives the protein CSAGRTSGGSGVNVLTF.